This T cell receptor (beta chain) was sequenced in a study of sequential checkpoint blockade in melanoma. On the study more broadly: Arm A got nivolumab then ipilimumab; arm B the reverse, 1:1. Each arm's sequence ended with maintenance nivolumab.

Assay used: immunoSEQ multiplex PCR; TCRdb lists only in-frame clones, some missing. This table holds 3,500 to 4,500 clones, 50% to 60% found once. Specified treatment: randomized to nivolumab then ipilimumab (arm A) or the reverse (arm B). DNA-damaging chemotherapy had not been given to any patient beforehand. Trimming cost V 2 bases and J 4 bases; bases outside gene matches: 13. The CDR3 runs to 17 residues. Germline lookup yields CDR1 ENHRY and CDR2 SYGVKD. J is TRBJ2-7 and V is TRBV10-3; 8 bases are a match to TRBD2. The sample in question was CD8+ T cells sorted from blood (inferred from file names), obtained from a patient given nivolumab and ipilimumab in sequence. The TCR was taken from a human donor with melanoma. This chain's CDR3 is CAISEGGLETDPYEQYF. The CDR3, as DNA: TGTGCCATCAGTGAGGGGGGACTAGAGACAGATCCTTACGAGCAGTACTTC.